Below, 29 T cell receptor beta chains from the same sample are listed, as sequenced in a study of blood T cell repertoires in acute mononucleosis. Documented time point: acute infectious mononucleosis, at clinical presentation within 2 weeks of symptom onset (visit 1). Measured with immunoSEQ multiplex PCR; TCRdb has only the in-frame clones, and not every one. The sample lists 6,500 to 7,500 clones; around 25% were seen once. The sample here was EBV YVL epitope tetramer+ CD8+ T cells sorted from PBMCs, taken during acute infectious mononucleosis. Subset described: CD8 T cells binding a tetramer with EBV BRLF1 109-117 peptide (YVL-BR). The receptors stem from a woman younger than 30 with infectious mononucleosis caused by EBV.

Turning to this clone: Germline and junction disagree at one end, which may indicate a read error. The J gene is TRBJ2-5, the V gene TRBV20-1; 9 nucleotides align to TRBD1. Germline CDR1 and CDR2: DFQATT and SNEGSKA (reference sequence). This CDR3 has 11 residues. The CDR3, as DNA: TGTGCTGACGACAGGGGGGAGACCCAGTACTTC. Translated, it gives CADDRGETQYF.

The CDR3 loop reads CASNIRLNEAFF. The DNA for the CDR3 is TGCGCCAGCAATATAAGGTTAAATGAAGCTTTCTTT. This chain links TRBV23-1 with TRBJ1-1, with D unresolved. TRBV23-1 is an open reading frame, and its role is uncertain. V was pared by 7 bases and J by 7 bases, with 13 bases between. The CDR3 sequence is 12 residues long.

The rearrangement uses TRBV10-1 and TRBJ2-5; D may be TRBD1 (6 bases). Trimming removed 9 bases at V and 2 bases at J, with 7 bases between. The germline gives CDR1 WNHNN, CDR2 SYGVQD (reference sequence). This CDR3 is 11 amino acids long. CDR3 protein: CARRGQETQYF. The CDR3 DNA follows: TGCGCCAGGAGGGGGCAAGAGACCCAGTACTTC.

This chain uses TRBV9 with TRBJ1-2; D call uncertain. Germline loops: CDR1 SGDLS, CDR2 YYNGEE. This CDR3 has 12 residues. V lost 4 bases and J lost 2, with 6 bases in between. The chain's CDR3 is CASSLLNYGYTF. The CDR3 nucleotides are TGTGCCAGCAGCTTACTGAACTATGGCTACACCTTC.

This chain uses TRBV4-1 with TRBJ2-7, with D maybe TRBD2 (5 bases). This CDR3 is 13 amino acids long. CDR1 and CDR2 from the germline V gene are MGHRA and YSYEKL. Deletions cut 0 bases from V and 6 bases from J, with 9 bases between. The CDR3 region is CASSQDQGSEQYF. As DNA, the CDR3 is TGCGCCAGCAGCCAAGATCAAGGGAGCGAGCAGTACTTC.

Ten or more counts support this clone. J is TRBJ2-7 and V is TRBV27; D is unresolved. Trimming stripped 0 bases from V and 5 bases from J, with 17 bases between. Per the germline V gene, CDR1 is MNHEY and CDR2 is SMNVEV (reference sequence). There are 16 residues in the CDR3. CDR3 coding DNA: TGTGCCAGCAGTTTATCGATCAGCAGGATAGGTCACGAGCAGTACTTC. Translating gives CASSLSISRIGHEQYF.

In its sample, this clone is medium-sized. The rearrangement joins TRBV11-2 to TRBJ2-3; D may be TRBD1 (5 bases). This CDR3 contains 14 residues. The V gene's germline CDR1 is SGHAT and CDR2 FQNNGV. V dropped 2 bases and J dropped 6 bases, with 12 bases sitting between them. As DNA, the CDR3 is TGTGCCAGCAGCTTATTAGGGGTCGGGGATACGCAGTATTTT. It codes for CASSLLGVGDTQYF.

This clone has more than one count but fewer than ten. The CDR3 sequence is CASSWTPSYEQYF. The CDR3 nucleotides are TGTGCCAGCAGTTGGACCCCTTCGTACGAGCAGTACTTC. The chain links TRBV7-3 to TRBJ2-7, with unresolved D. Germline V CDR1 and CDR2: SGHTA, FQGTGA. The V and J ends lost 6 bases and 4 bases respectively, with 13 bases between them. The CDR3 length is 13 residues.

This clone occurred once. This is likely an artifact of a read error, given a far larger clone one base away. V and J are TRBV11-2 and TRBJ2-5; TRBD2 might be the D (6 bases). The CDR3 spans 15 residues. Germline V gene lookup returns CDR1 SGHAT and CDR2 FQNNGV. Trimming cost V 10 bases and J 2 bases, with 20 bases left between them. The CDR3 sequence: CAIMRELAGQETQYF. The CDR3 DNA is TGTGCCATCATGAGGGAGTTGGCGGGGCAAGAGACCCAGTACTTC.

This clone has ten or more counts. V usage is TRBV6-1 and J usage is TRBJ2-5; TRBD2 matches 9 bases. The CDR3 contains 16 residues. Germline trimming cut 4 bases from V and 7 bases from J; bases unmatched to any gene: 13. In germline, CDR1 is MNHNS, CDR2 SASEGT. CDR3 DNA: TGTGCCAGCAGTGGGATAGCGGGGGCCCTCTCTAGGACCCAGTACTTC. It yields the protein CASSGIAGALSRTQYF.

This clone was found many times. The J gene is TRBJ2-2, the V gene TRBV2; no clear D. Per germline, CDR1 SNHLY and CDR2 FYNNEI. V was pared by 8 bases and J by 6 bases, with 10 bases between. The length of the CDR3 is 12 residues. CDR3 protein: CASLSISGELFF. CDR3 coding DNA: TGTGCCAGCTTAAGTATCTCCGGGGAGCTGTTTTTT.

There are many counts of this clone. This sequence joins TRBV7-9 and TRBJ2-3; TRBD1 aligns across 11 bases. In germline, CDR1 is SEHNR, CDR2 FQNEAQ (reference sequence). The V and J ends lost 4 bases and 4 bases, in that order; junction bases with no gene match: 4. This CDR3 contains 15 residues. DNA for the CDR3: TGTGCCAGCAGCTACGGACAGGGGGCGGCAGATACGCAGTATTTT. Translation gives CASSYGQGAADTQYF. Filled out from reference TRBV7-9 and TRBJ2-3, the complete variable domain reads DTGVSQNPRHKITKRGQNVTFRCDPISEHNRLYWYRQTLGQGPEFLTYFQNEAQLEKSRLLSDRFSAERPKGSFSTLEIQRTEQGDSAMYLCASSYGQGAADTQYFGPGTRLTVL.

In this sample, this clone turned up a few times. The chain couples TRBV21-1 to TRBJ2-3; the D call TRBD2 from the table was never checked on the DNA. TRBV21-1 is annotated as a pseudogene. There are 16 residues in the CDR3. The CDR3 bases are TGTGCCAGCAGCCCATCGATGGCGGGAGGCGGGGATACGCAGTATTTT. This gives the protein CASSPSMAGGGDTQYF.

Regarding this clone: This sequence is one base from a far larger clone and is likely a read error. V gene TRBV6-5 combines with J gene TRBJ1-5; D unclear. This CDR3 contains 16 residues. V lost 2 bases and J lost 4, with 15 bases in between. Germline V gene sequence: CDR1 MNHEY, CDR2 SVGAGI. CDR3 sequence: CASSYPTAVRNQPQHF. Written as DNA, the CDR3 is TGTGCCAGCAGTTACCCAACAGCCGTTAGAAATCAGCCCCAGCATTTT.

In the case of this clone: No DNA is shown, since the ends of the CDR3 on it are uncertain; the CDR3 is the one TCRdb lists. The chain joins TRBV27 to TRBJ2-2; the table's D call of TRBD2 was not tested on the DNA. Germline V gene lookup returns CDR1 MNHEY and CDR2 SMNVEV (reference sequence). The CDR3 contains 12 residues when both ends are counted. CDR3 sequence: CARVPLPGSCFF.

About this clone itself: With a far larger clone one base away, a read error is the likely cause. CDR3: CASSATDSRHDEQYF. As DNA, the CDR3 is TGTGCCAGCAGCGCCACTGACAGCCGGCATGACGAGCAGTACTTC. This chain joins TRBV9 and TRBJ2-7; a possible D gene is TRBD1 (5 bases). This CDR3 comprises 15 residues. V shed 3 bases and J shed 5 bases, with 18 bases lying between them. Germline loops: CDR1 SGDLS, CDR2 YYNGEE.

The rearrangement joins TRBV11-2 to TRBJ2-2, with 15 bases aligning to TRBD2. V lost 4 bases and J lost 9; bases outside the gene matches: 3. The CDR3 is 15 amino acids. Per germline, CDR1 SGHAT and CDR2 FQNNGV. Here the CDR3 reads CASSSGLAGGWELFF. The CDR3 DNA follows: TGTGCCAGCAGCTCAGGACTAGCGGGAGGGTGGGAGCTGTTTTTT.

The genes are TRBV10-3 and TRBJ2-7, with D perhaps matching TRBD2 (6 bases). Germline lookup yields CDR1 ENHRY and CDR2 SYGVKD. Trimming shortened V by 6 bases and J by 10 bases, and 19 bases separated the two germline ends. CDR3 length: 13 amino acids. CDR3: CAIRGGRTTYQYF. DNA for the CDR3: TGTGCCATCAGGGGGGGACGGACGACCTACCAGTACTTC.

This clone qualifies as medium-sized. The CDR3 bases are TGTGCCAGCGGCTCCAGCCACGAGCAGTACTTC. It encodes CASGSSHEQYF. This chain uses TRBV11-2 with TRBJ2-7; unclear D gene. The CDR3 covers 11 residues. Germline loops: CDR1 SGHAT, CDR2 FQNNGV. V lost 8 bases and J lost 5, with 10 bases in between.

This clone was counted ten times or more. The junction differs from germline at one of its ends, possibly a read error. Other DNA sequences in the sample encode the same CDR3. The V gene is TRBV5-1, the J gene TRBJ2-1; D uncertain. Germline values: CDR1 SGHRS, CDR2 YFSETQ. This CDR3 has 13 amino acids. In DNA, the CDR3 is TGTGCCAGCAGCTTGGCCCTTCAAAATGAGCAGTTCTTC. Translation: CASSLALQNEQFF.

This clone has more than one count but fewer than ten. The CDR3 coding sequence is TGTGCCAGCAGCTTAGCCACAATCTACAGGGGAGACACCGGGGAGCTGTTTTTT. Protein sequence: CASSLATIYRGDTGELFF. The V and J genes are TRBV5-6 and TRBJ2-2; 7 bases are shared with TRBD1. The CDR3 runs to 18 residues. Germline values: CDR1 SGHDT, CDR2 YYEEEE. The V gene end was trimmed by 2 bases and the J gene end by 3 bases; junction bases not matched to a gene: 13.

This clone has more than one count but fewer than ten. The CDR3 region has the DNA TGTGCCAGCAGCTTGTTGGGACAGGGGGATACGCAGTATTTT. Translated: CASSLLGQGDTQYF. The chain joins TRBV11-3 to TRBJ2-3; 10 bases map to TRBD1. Trimming took 3 bases from V and 6 from J; bases not matched to a gene: 3. Germline CDR1 SGHNT, CDR2 YENEEA. The CDR3 length is 14 residues.

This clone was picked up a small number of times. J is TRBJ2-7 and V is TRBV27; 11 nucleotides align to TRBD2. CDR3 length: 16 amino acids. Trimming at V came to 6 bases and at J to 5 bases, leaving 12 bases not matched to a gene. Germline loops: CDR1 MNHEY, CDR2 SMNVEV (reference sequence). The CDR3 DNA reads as TGTGCCAGCAGCACATATAGCGGGAGGGCCGTCCACGAGCAGTACTTC. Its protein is CASSTYSGRAVHEQYF.

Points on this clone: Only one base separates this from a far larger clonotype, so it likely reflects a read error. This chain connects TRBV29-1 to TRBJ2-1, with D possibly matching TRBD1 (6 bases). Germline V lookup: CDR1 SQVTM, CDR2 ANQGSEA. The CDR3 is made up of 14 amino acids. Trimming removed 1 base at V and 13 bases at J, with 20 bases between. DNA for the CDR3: TGCAGCGTTGAAGTACAGGAAGGAAGGGACATTCAGTTCTTC. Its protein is CSVEVQEGRDIQFF.

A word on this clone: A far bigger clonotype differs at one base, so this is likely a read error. This CDR3 reads CASTDLAGGLTDTQYF. The CDR3 nucleotides read TGCGCCAGCACCGACCTAGCGGGGGGCCTCACAGATACGCAGTATTTT. The chain couples TRBV5-1 to TRBJ2-3, with 11 bases matching TRBD2. This CDR3 region has 16 residues. CDR1 and CDR2 from the germline V gene are SGHRS and YFSETQ. The junction had 8 bases not matched to a gene; V was cut back by 6 bases and J by 2 bases.

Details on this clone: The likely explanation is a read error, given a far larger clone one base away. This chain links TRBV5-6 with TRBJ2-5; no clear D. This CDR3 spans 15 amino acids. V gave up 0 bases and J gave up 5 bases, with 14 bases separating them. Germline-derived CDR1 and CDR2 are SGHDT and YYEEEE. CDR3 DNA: TGTGCCAGCAGCTTGGAGCTCCCCTCCGGGGAGACCCAGTACTTC. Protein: CASSLELPSGETQYF. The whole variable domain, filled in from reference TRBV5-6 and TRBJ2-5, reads DAGVTQSPTHLIKTRGQQVTLRCSPKSGHDTVSWYQQALGQGPQFIFQYYEEEERQRGNFPDRFSGHQFPNYSSELNVNALLLGDSALYLCASSLELPSGETQYFGPGTRLLVL.

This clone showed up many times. CDR3 nucleotides: TGTGCCAGCAGCCTCTACAATGAGCAGTTCTTC. Protein sequence: CASSLYNEQFF. The chain links TRBV6-5 to TRBJ2-1; no definite D call. The CDR3 is 11 residues long. In germline, CDR1 is MNHEY, CDR2 SVGAGI. V was pared by 6 bases and J by 3 bases, with 3 bases between.

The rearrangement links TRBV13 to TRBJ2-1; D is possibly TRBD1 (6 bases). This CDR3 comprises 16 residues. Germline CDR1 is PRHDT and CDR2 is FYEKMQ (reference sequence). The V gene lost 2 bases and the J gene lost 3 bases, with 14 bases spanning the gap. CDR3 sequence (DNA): TGTGCCAGCAGCTTAAGGGGGTTGGACAGCTACAATGAGCAGTTCTTC. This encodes CASSLRGLDSYNEQFF.

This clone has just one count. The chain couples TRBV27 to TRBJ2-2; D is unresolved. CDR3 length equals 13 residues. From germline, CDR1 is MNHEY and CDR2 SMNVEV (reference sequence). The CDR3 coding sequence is TGTGAGCAGTTCACTATTAGACACGGGGAGCTGTTTTTT. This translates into CEQFTIRHGELFF.